The source of this TCR beta chain is a study of T-cell reconstitution after alpha-beta-depleted transplantation in children. For TCRbeta, the library was prepared with unique molecular identifiers. A single record per CDR3 protein comes from TCRdb applying MiXCR to the PCR reads. This sample yields 500,000 to 650,000 distinct CDR3 sequences, of which 10% to 15% are seen a single time; around 2% belongs to the top ten. This clonotype showed up many times. Its antigen remains unknown. J was trimmed by 3 bases and V by 5 bases; bases with no gene match: 10. The CDR3 spans 16 residues. Germline V gives CDR1 SGHTA, CDR2 FQGNSA. The study, taken as a whole, reports: It was newly produced T cells that mostly accounted for T-cell counts and diversity one year after transplant. Alpha-beta T cells about two months after transplant reportedly derived from several hundred expanded graft clones. It was surviving recipient T cells and thymic progenitors that gave some patients high TCRbeta diversity at day 60.

The receptor was derived from a male patient younger than 18 who had a stem cell transplant for acute myeloid leukemia, so the T cells may come from the graft donor. The chain carries TRBV7-2 and TRBJ2-4; 7 bases match TRBD2. Sequencing used PBMCs, mostly from graft donor cells, obtained 360 days after TCRalphabeta/CD19-depleted stem cell transplant. Here the CDR3 reads CASSHGWGEGKNIQYF. CDR3 sequence (DNA): TGTGCCAGCAGCCACGGTTGGGGGGAGGGCAAAAACATTCAGTACTTC.